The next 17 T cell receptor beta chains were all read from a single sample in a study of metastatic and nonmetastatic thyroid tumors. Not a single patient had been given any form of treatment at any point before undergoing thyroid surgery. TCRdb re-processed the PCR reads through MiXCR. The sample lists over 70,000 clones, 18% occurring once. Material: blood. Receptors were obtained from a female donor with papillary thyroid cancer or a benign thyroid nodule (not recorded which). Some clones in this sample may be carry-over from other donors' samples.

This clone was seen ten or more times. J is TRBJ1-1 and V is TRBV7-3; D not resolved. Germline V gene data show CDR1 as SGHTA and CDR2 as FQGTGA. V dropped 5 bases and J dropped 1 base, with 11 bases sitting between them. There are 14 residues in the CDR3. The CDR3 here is CASSKSGENTEAFF. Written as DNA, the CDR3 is TGTGCCAGCAGCAAGAGCGGGGAGAACACTGAAGCTTTCTTT. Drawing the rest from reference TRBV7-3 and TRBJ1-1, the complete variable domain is GAGVSQTPSNKVTEKGKYVELRCDPISGHTALYWYRQSLGQGPEFLIYFQGTGAADDSGLPNDRFFAVRPEGSVSTLKIQRTERGDSAVYLCASSKSGENTEAFFGQGTRLTVV.

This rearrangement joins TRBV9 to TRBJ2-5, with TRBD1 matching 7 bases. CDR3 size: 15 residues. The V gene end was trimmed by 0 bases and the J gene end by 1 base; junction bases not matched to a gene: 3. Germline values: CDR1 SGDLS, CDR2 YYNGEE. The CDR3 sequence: CASSVGQGPQETQYF. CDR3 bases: TGTGCCAGCAGCGTAGGACAGGGCCCCCAAGAGACCCAGTACTTC.

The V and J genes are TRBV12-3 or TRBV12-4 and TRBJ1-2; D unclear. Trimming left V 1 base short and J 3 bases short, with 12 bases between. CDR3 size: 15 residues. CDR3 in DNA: TGTGCCAGCAGTTTAGGTTCGGGTTCGGACTATGGCTACACCTTC. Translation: CASSLGSGSDYGYTF.

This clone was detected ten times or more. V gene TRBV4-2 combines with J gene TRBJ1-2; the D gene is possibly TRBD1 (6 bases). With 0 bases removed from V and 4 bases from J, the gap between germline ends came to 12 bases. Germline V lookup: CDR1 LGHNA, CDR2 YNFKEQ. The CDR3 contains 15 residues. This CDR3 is CASSQEAGGPYGYTF. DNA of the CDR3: TGTGCCAGCAGCCAAGAAGCGGGGGGGCCCTATGGCTACACCTTC.

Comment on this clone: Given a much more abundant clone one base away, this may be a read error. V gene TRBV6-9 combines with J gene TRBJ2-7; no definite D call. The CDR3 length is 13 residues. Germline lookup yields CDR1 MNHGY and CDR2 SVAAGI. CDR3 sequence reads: CASSADPASEQYF. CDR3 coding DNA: TGCGCCAGCAGTGCTGACCCCGCCAGCGAGCAGTACTTC.

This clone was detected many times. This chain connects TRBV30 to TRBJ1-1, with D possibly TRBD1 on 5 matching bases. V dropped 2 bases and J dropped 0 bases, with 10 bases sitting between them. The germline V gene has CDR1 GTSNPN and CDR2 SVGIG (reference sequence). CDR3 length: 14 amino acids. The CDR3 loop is CAWSYRPVNTEAFF. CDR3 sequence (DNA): TGTGCCTGGAGTTACAGGCCCGTGAACACTGAAGCTTTCTTT.

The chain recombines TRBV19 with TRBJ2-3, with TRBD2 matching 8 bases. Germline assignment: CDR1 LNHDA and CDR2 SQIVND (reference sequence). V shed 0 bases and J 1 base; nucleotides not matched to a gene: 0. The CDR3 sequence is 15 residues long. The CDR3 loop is CASSIDSGGTDTQYF. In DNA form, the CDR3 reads TGTGCCAGTAGTATAGATAGCGGGGGCACAGATACGCAGTATTTT.

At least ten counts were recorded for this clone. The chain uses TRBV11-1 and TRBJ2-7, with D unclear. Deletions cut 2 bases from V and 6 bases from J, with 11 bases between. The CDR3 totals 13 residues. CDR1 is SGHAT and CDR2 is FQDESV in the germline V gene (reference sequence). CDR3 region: CASSLSSTSEQYF. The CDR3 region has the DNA TGTGCCAGCAGCTTATCTTCGACGAGCGAGCAGTACTTC.

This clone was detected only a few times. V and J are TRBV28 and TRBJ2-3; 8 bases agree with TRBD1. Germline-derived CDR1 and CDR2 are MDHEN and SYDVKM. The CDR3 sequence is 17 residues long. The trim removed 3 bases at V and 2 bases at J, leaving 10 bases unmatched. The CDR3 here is CASSFGDRSRSTDTQYF. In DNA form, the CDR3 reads TGTGCCAGCAGTTTTGGGGACAGGTCTAGGTCCACAGATACGCAGTATTTT.

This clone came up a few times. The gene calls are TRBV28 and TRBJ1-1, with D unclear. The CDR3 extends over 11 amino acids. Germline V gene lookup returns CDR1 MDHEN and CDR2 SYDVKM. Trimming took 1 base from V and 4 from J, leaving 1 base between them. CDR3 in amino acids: CASSLSTEAFF. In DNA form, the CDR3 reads TGTGCCAGCAGTTTATCCACTGAAGCTTTCTTT.

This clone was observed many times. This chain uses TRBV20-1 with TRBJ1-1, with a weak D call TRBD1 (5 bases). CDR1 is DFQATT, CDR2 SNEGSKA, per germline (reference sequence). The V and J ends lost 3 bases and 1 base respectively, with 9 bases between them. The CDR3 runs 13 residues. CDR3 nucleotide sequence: TGCAGTGCTAGGGGGACCGCGAACACTGAAGCTTTCTTT. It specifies CSARGTANTEAFF.

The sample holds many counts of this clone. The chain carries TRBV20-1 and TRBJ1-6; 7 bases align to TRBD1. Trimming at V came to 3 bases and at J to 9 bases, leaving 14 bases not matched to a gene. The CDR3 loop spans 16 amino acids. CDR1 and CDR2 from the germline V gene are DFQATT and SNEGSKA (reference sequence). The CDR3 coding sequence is TGCAGTGCTAGGGCGGGACAGTCCAATTATGCTTCACCCCTCCACTTT. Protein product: CSARAGQSNYASPLHF.

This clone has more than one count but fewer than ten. The chain's CDR3 is CASSLSGVYGYTF. The CDR3 DNA sequence: TGTGCCAGCAGTTTATCCGGGGTCTATGGCTACACCTTC. This chain connects TRBV12-3 or TRBV12-4 to TRBJ1-2; D unresolved. The CDR3 sequence is 13 residues long. V shed 2 bases and J shed 4 bases, with 8 bases lying between them.

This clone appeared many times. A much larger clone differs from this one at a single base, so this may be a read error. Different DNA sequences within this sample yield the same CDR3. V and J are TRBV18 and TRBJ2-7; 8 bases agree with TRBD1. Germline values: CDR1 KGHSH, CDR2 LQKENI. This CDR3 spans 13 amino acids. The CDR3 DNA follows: TGCGCCAGCTCACCACCTACAGGGGGAGAGCAGTACTTC. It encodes CASSPPTGGEQYF.

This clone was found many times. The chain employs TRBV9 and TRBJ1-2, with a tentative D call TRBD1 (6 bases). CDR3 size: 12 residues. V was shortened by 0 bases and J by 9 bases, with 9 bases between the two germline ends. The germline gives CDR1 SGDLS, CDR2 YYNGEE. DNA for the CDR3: TGTGCCAGCAGCGTAGGGGGGGGCAGCTACACCTTC. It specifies CASSVGGGSYTF.

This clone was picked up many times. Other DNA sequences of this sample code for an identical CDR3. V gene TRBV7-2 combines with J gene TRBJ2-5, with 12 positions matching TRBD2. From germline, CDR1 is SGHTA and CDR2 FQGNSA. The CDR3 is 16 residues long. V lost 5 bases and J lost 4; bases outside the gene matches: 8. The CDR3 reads CASSPAPGLAGETQYF. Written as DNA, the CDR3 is TGTGCCAGCAGCCCAGCTCCGGGACTAGCGGGAGAGACCCAGTACTTC.

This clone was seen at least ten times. Here the CDR3 reads CASSEGGGATYEQYF. The CDR3 coding sequence is TGTGCCAGTAGCGAGGGGGGGGGAGCCACCTACGAGCAGTACTTC. The chain joins TRBV2 to TRBJ2-7; a possible D gene is TRBD2 (7 bases). Germline CDR1 reads SNHLY; CDR2 reads FYNNEI. Trimming stripped 9 bases from V and 2 bases from J, with 20 bases between. The CDR3 runs 15 residues.